The present TCR beta chain was sequenced within a study of T cell clones after liver transplantation. Libraries were prepared by immunoSEQ multiplex PCR; TCRdb keeps only in-frame clonotypes and omits some of them. The table has 68,000 or so clones, around 80% seen once; the top ten hold about 0.63%. Unstimulated PBMCs were sorted into CD3+CD4+ and CD3+CD8+ populations. This CDR3 contains 14 residues. Germline-derived CDR1 and CDR2 are SEHNR and FQNEAQ (reference sequence). The V end was cut by 7 bases, the J end by 1 base, with 13 bases between. The source was CD4+ T cells from blood, collected before liver transplant. This clonotype was obtained from a human donor who received a liver transplant. This sequence joins TRBV7-9 and TRBJ1-1; unclear D gene. The CDR3 bases are TGTGCCAGCACCCTTGATTGGGGGAACACTGAAGCTTTCTTT. Its translation is CASTLDWGNTEAFF. The whole variable domain, remainder taken from reference TRBV7-9 and TRBJ1-1, is DTGVSQNPRHKITKRGQNVTFRCDPISEHNRLYWYRQTLGQGPEFLTYFQNEAQLEKSRLLSDRFSAERPKGSFSTLEIQRTEQGDSAMYLCASTLDWGNTEAFFGQGTRLTVV.